One T cell receptor beta chain is described in this entry. This CDR3 region has 18 residues. This specimen belongs to a study of blood T cell repertoires in COVID-19. The data were produced by immunoSEQ multiplex PCR, yet TCRdb's version contains in-frame clones alone and is incomplete. This sample has 300,000 to 400,000 clones, with 90% found just once. The clonotype was recovered from a woman in her twenties or thirties who had been exposed to COVID-19. The chain couples TRBV12-2 to TRBJ2-5; the D call in the table, TRBD2, was not verified against the DNA. TRBV12-2 is assigned pseudogene status. The sequencing sample was made of PBMCs or T cells enriched from blood (not recorded which). The CDR3 DNA sequence: TGTGCAAGTCGCTTAGCGCCCCGGACTAGCGGGGGGGAAGAGACCCAGTACTTC. Residues: CASRLAPRTSGGEETQYF.